This T cell receptor beta chain comes out of a study of cytomegalovirus exposure and HLA in healthy donors. With respect to this clone: Its cognate antigen is unknown.

PCR involved 60 Vbeta and 13 Jbeta primers. Libraries were prepared by immunoSEQ multiplex PCR; TCRdb keeps only in-frame clonotypes and omits some of them. The sample lists around 100,000 clones, roughly 85% occurring once. The CDR3 loop spans 13 amino acids. Trimming took off 7 bases at V and 7 bases at J, with 16 bases between the two ends. Germline-derived CDR1 and CDR2 are SGHTA and FQGNSA. General study points: For most subjects, TCR beta sequences were reported to predict HLA-A and HLA-B alleles with accuracy.

The sample consisted of PBMCs. This chain links TRBV7-2 with TRBJ1-1; D remains ambiguous. The clonotype was recovered from a middle-aged woman in good health and CMV-seronegative. The chain's CDR3 is CASNDIPGGEAFF. The CDR3 region has the DNA TGTGCCAGCAACGACATACCCGGAGGTGAAGCTTTCTTT.